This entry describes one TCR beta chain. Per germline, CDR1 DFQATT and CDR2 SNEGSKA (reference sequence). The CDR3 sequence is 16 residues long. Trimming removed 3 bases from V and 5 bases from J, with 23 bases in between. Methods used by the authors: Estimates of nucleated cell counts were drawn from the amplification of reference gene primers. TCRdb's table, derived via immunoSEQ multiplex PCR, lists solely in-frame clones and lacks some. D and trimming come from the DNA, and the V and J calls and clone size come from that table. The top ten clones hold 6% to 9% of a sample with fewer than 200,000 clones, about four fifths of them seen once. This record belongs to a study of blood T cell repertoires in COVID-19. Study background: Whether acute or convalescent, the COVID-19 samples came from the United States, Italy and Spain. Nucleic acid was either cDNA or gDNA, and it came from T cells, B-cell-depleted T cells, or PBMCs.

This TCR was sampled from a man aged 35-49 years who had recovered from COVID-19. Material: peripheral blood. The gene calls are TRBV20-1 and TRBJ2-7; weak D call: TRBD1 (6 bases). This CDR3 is CSASLPRVRGKDEQYF. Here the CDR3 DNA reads TGCAGTGCTAGTTTGCCCCGGGTCAGGGGAAAGGACGAGCAGTACTTC.